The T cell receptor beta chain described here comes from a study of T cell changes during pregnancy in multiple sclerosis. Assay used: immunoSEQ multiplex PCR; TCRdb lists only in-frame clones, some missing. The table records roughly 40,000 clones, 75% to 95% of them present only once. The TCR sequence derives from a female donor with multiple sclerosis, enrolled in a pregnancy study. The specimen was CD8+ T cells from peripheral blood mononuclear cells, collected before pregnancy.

In DNA, the CDR3 is TGTGCCACCAGCAGAGAGGGGGACAGGCCCTCCTACGAGCAGTACTTC. It is translated as CATSREGDRPSYEQYF. The chain employs TRBV15 and TRBJ2-7; 8 nucleotides line up with TRBD1. The CDR3 has 16 amino acids. Trimming removed 0 bases from V and 0 bases from J; junction bases left unmatched: 4. Germline lookup yields CDR1 LNHNV and CDR2 YYDKDF (reference sequence).